These 20 T cell receptor beta chains were sequenced from one sample in a study of cytomegalovirus exposure and HLA in healthy donors. Both 60 Vbeta primers and 13 Jbeta primers went into the PCR. Produced via immunoSEQ multiplex PCR; TCRdb's table is partial and in-frame only. This table has about 160,000 clones, 70% to 85% appearing once. The sample consisted of PBMCs. The receptors come from a man in his fifties or sixties in good health and CMV-seropositive.

This chain uses TRBV27 with TRBJ2-7; 8 bases match TRBD1. V dropped 5 bases and J dropped 4; count of bases not matched to a gene: 7. The CDR3 runs to 14 residues. Germline-derived CDR1 and CDR2 are MNHEY and SMNVEV (reference sequence). Here the CDR3 DNA reads TGTGCCAGCAGTCCCCGGACAGGGACTTACGAGCAGTACTTC. This gives the protein CASSPRTGTYEQYF.

The V call is TRBV4-3, the J call TRBJ2-1; D is possibly TRBD2 (6 bases). This CDR3 region has 12 residues. In germline, CDR1 is LGHNA, CDR2 YSLEER. Trimming took off 6 bases at V and 5 bases at J, with 8 bases between the two ends. In nucleotides, the CDR3 is TGCGCCAGCAGTTGGGGGGACAATGAGCAGTTCTTC. Protein: CASSWGDNEQFF.

The chain has TRBV9 and TRBJ2-2; 7 bases are a match to TRBD2. The CDR3 extends over 19 amino acids. Looked up from germline, CDR1 is SGDLS and CDR2 is YYNGEE. V lost 4 bases to trimming and J lost 0 bases; unmatched junction nucleotides: 15. The chain's CDR3 is CASSISRDYPFANTGELFF. The CDR3 region has the DNA TGTGCCAGCAGCATCTCCCGGGACTATCCGTTCGCGAACACCGGGGAGCTGTTTTTT.

V and J are TRBV4-3 and TRBJ2-3, with TRBD2 matching 10 bases. CDR1 LGHNA and CDR2 YSLEER come from the germline V gene. V shed 0 bases, J shed 0 bases, and the junction held 9 bases outside the gene matches. The CDR3 has 19 residues. The CDR3 protein is CASSQDAASGGYSTDTQYF. CDR3 DNA sequence: TGCGCCAGCAGCCAAGATGCGGCTAGCGGGGGCTACAGCACAGATACGCAGTATTTT.

V and J are TRBV7-2 and TRBJ2-5; D gene uncertain. The CDR3 is made up of 13 amino acids. The V gene's germline CDR1 is SGHTA and CDR2 FQGNSA. V lost 5 bases and J 5 bases, leaving 12 bases between the germline ends. CDR3 region: CASSPSRWETQYF. The CDR3 nucleotides are TGTGCCAGCAGCCCGAGCCGGTGGGAGACCCAGTACTTC. Using reference TRBV7-2 and TRBJ2-5 for the parts outside the CDR3, the full variable domain is GAGVSQSPSNKVTEKGKDVELRCDPISGHTALYWYRQSLGQGLEFLIYFQGNSAPDKSGLPSDRFSAERTGGSVSTLTIQRTQQEDSAVYLCASSPSRWETQYFGPGTRLLVL.

CDR3 amino acids: CASSPTPGGGTYEQYF. The CDR3 DNA follows: TGTGCCAGCAGCCCTACCCCTGGCGGGGGGACCTACGAGCAGTACTTC. This chain uses TRBV7-9 with TRBJ2-7; TRBD2 aligns across 8 bases. This CDR3 comprises 16 residues. V shed 5 bases and J 2 bases; nucleotides not matched to a gene: 11. Germline CDR1 SEHNR, CDR2 FQNEAQ (reference sequence). Combining the CDR3 with reference TRBV7-9 and TRBJ2-7 gives the whole variable domain DTGVSQNPRHKITKRGQNVTFRCDPISEHNRLYWYRQTLGQGPEFLTYFQNEAQLEKSRLLSDRFSAERPKGSFSTLEIQRTEQGDSAMYLCASSPTPGGGTYEQYFGPGTRLTVT.

DNA of the CDR3: TGTGCCAGTGGACAGGGGACCTACGAGCAGTACTTC. It codes for CASGQGTYEQYF. The chain combines TRBV19 with TRBJ2-7; 9 bases agree with TRBD1. The CDR3 spans 12 residues. V was pared by 8 bases and J by 2 bases, with 1 base of the junction left unmatched. Germline CDR1 is LNHDA and CDR2 is SQIVND (reference sequence).

This clone was detected a few times. The gene calls are TRBV7-8 and TRBJ1-5; 9 bases match TRBD1. CDR3 length: 18 residues. Germline V CDR1 and CDR2: SGHVS, FQNEAQ. The trim removed 5 bases at V and 0 bases at J, leaving 11 bases unmatched. This chain's CDR3 is CASSLSTGGINSNQPQHF. The CDR3 DNA is TGTGCCAGCAGCCTCTCGACAGGGGGTATTAATAGCAATCAGCCCCAGCATTTT.

V gene TRBV25-1 combines with J gene TRBJ2-3, with no clear D. V lost 4 bases and J lost 2, with 10 bases in between. The germline gives CDR1 MGHDK, CDR2 SYGVNS. The CDR3 has 14 residues. CDR3 bases: TGTGCCAGCAGTGTCCAACTTACCACAGATACGCAGTATTTT. The encoded protein is CASSVQLTTDTQYF.

The rearrangement uses TRBV2 and TRBJ1-3; tentative D call: TRBD1 (6 bases). The CDR3 consists of 15 residues. V was shortened by 8 bases and J by 0 bases, with 14 bases between the two germline ends. Germline V lookup: CDR1 SNHLY, CDR2 FYNNEI. CDR3 in DNA: TGTGCCAGCCTAAAGGGACATCGCTCTGGAAACACCATATATTTT. Protein product: CASLKGHRSGNTIYF.

This rearrangement joins TRBV6-5 to TRBJ1-2; 7 bases map to TRBD1. Germline lookup yields CDR1 MNHEY and CDR2 SVGAGI. V trimming: 6 bases; J trimming: 7 bases; junction bases outside the gene matches: 11. This CDR3 is built from 14 residues. As DNA, the CDR3 is TGTGCCAGCAGGACCGGGACAGCGTTGGGTGGCTACACCTTC. Protein sequence: CASRTGTALGGYTF.

The chain uses TRBV11-2 and TRBJ2-3, with TRBD2 as a possible D gene (6 bases). The ends were cut back, 5 bases at V and 2 bases at J, with 14 bases in the middle. Germline V gives CDR1 SGHAT, CDR2 FQNNGV. This CDR3 region has 15 residues. The CDR3 loop reads CASSLFGGDTDTQYF. In DNA form, the CDR3 reads TGTGCCAGCAGCCTCTTCGGGGGTGACACAGATACGCAGTATTTT.

This rearrangement joins TRBV13 to TRBJ1-3; a possible D gene is TRBD1 (6 bases). Trimming shortened V by 3 bases and J by 0 bases, and 15 bases separated the two germline ends. The CDR3 length is 17 residues. The germline V gene encodes CDR1 PRHDT and CDR2 FYEKMQ (reference sequence). CDR3 amino acids: CASSFTRGSDSGNTIYF. The CDR3 DNA sequence: TGTGCCAGCAGCTTCACCAGGGGATCCGACTCTGGAAACACCATATATTTT.

This clone was seen a few times. The rearrangement links TRBV7-3 to TRBJ2-1; TRBD1 matches at 8 bases. The trim removed 4 bases at V and 2 bases at J, leaving 4 bases unmatched. Per the germline V gene, CDR1 is SGHTA and CDR2 is FQGTGA. This CDR3 is built from 15 residues. In nucleotides, the CDR3 is TGTGCCAGCAGCTCCGGACAGGGCACCTACAATGAGCAGTTCTTC. Protein product: CASSSGQGTYNEQFF.

This rearrangement joins TRBV7-9 to TRBJ2-7; 7 bases fit TRBD1. This CDR3 region has 15 residues. After removal of 5 bases from V and 6 bases from J, the junction contained 13 bases not matched to a gene. The germline gives CDR1 SEHNR, CDR2 FQNEAQ (reference sequence). The CDR3, as DNA: TGTGCCAGCAGCCCCTCTCGACAGGGCGCCCGCGAGCAGTACTTC. Protein: CASSPSRQGAREQYF.

The chain recombines TRBV6-1 with TRBJ1-1, with 7 bases identical to TRBD1. After removal of 6 bases from V and 3 bases from J, the junction contained 4 bases not matched to a gene. Germline values: CDR1 MNHNS, CDR2 SASEGT. The CDR3 spans 13 residues. CDR3 nucleotide sequence: TGTGCCAGCAGCGACAGGGAGGACACTGAAGCTTTCTTT. Translation: CASSDREDTEAFF.

This chain uses TRBV11-2 with TRBJ2-7; no firm D call. The CDR3 is 13 residues long. In germline, CDR1 is SGHAT, CDR2 FQNNGV. The ends were cut back, 5 bases at V and 3 bases at J, with 11 bases in the middle. The CDR3 coding sequence is TGTGCCAGCAGCACCACAAGAATCTACGAGCAGTACTTC. Amino acids: CASSTTRIYEQYF.

The chain recombines TRBV7-8 with TRBJ1-1; perhaps TRBD1 as D (5 bases). This CDR3 region has 16 residues. In germline, CDR1 is SGHVS, CDR2 FQNEAQ. With 0 bases removed from V and 0 bases from J, the gap between germline ends came to 11 bases. CDR3 in DNA: TGTGCCAGCAGCTTAGCGGGGGAGGGAGTGAACACTGAAGCTTTCTTT. Residues: CASSLAGEGVNTEAFF. The variable domain in full, with the rest retrieved from reference TRBV7-8 and TRBJ1-1, is GAGVSQSPRYKVAKRGQDVALRCDPISGHVSLFWYQQALGQGPEFLTYFQNEAQLDKSGLPSDRFFAERPEGSVSTLKIQRTQQEDSAVYLCASSLAGEGVNTEAFFGQGTRLTVV.

The rearrangement uses TRBV6-5 and TRBJ2-5; 14 nucleotides agree with TRBD2. V trimming: 6 bases; J trimming: 5 bases; junction bases outside the gene matches: 5. Per germline, CDR1 MNHEY and CDR2 SVGAGI. CDR3 size: 15 residues. CDR3 DNA: TGTGCCAGCAGGACTAGCGGGGGGGCCGGGGAGACCCAGTACTTC. Encoded protein: CASRTSGGAGETQYF.

The rearrangement links TRBV4-3 to TRBJ1-2; D is undetermined. The ends were cut back, 0 bases at V and 5 bases at J, with 13 bases in the middle. Per germline, CDR1 LGHNA and CDR2 YSLEER. The length of the CDR3 is 15 residues. The CDR3 sequence: CASSQDSRNWYGYTF. The CDR3 DNA reads TGCGCCAGCAGCCAAGATTCTAGGAACTGGTATGGCTACACCTTC.